This entry lists 8 T cell receptor beta chains sequenced from one sample in a study of T-cell memory formation after mild COVID-19. TCRdb independently ran MiXCR on the 5' RACE reads; one entry per CDR3 protein. Among 250,000 to 350,000 distinct CDR3 sequences listed, under 20% were seen once. Sequenced: PBMCs or a T cell subset sorted from them (not recorded which). These receptors were obtained from a man in his late teens or twenties who had mild COVID-19 (a few samples of this study predate the infection). Cell type and time point are not known.

In this sample, this clonotype turned up a few times. The rearrangement joins TRBV19 to TRBJ1-1, with D tentatively TRBD1 (6 bases). Germline lookup yields CDR1 LNHDA and CDR2 SQIVND (reference sequence). CDR3 length: 13 residues. The V gene lost 3 bases and the J gene lost 8 bases, with 13 bases spanning the gap. The chain's CDR3 is CASSIGGRMEAFF. The DNA for the CDR3 is TGTGCCAGTAGTATCGGGGGCAGGATGGAAGCTTTCTTT.

The rearrangement uses TRBV11-1 and TRBJ1-1; D is undetermined. Germline lookup yields CDR1 SGHAT and CDR2 FQDESV (reference sequence). V lost 4 bases, J lost 2 bases, and 11 bases lay in between. CDR3 size: 14 residues. For the CDR3, the DNA is TGTGCCAGCAGCTACCAGTTGGGTAACACTGAAGCTTTCTTT. As protein: CASSYQLGNTEAFF.

This sequence joins TRBV29-1 and TRBJ1-1; D unresolved. CDR3 length: 10 residues. Between the trimmed V and J ends, which lost 6 bases and 1 base, there was a span of 3 bases. Germline CDR1 reads SQVTM; CDR2 reads ANQGSEA. DNA for the CDR3: TGCAGCGTGCAGAACACTGAAGCTTTCTTT. This gives the protein CSVQNTEAFF.

The chain uses TRBV24-1 and TRBJ2-7; TRBD1 is a possible D gene (6 bases). The CDR3 is 13 residues long. V was trimmed by 10 bases and J by 6 bases, leaving 18 bases between them. Germline-derived CDR1 and CDR2 are KGHDR and SFDVKD. The CDR3 spells CATLEDTGTEQYF. Written as DNA, the CDR3 is TGTGCCACATTGGAGGACACAGGGACCGAGCAGTACTTC.

This clonotype has ten or more counts. The V call is TRBV5-1, the J call TRBJ2-3; possibly TRBD1 for D (6 bases). CDR1 is SGHRS, CDR2 YFSETQ, per germline. The CDR3 length is 13 residues. The germline V and J ends were trimmed by 2 bases and 6 bases, with 10 bases remaining between them. CDR3 bases: TGCGCCAGCAGCTTCTGGGGGCGGGATACGCAGTATTTT. This sequence encodes CASSFWGRDTQYF.

In its sample, this clonotype was seen a few times. The chain joins TRBV11-2 to TRBJ2-1; D call uncertain. Germline CDR1 is SGHAT and CDR2 is FQNNGV. Trimming removed 5 bases at V and 3 bases at J, with 11 bases between. This CDR3 is built from 14 residues. CDR3 sequence: CASSPGRNYNEQFF. The CDR3, as DNA: TGTGCCAGCAGCCCAGGACGGAACTACAATGAGCAGTTCTTC.

This clonotype came up a few times. The genes are TRBV5-1 and TRBJ2-5, with D possibly called TRBD1 or TRBD2 (5 bases each). Germline CDR1 and CDR2: SGHRS and YFSETQ. V lost 1 base to trimming and J lost 4 bases, with 14 bases between them. This CDR3 is built from 15 residues. The CDR3 nucleotides read TGCGCCAGCAGCTTGACCAGTCCTGGGGGAGAGACCCAGTACTTC. Its protein product is CASSLTSPGGETQYF.

The rearrangement joins TRBV20-1 to TRBJ2-5, with D possibly matching TRBD2 (6 bases). Germline CDR1 reads DFQATT; CDR2 reads SNEGSKA (reference sequence). V was shortened by 5 bases and J by 4 bases, with 14 bases between the two germline ends. The CDR3 spans 13 residues. The CDR3 is CSASYGGGETQYF. The CDR3 DNA sequence: TGCAGTGCTTCCTACGGGGGAGGAGAGACCCAGTACTTC.